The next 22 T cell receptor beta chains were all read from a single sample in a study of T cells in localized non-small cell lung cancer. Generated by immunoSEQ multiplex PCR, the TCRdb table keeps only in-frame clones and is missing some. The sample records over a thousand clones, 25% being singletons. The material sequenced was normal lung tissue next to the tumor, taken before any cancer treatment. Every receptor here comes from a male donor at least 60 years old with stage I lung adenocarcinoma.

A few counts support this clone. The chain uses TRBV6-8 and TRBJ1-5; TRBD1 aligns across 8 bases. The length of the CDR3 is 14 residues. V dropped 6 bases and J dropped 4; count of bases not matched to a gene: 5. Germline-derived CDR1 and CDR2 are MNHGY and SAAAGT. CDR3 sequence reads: CASRSDRGNQPQHF. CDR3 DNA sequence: TGTGCCAGCAGGAGTGACAGGGGAAATCAGCCCCAGCATTTT.

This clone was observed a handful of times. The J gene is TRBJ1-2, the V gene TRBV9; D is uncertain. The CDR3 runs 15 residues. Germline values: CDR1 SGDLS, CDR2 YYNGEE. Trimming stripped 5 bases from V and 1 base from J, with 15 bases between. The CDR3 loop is CASSEYPGDNYGYTF. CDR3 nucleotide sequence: TGTGCCAGCAGTGAATACCCCGGGGATAACTATGGCTACACCTTC.

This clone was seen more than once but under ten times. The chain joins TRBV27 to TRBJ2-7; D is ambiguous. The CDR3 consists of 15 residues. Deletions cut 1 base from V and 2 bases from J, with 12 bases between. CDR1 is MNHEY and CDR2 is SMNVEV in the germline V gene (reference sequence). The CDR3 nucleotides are TGTGCCAGCAGTTTATTCGGTACAGCACCCTACGAGCAGTACTTC. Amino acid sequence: CASSLFGTAPYEQYF.

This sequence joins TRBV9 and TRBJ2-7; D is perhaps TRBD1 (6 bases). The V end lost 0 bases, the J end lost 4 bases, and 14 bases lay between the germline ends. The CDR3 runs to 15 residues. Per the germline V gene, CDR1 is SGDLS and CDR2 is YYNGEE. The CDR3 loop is CASSVAPGDQYEQYF. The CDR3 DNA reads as TGTGCCAGCAGCGTAGCACCAGGGGATCAGTACGAGCAGTACTTC.

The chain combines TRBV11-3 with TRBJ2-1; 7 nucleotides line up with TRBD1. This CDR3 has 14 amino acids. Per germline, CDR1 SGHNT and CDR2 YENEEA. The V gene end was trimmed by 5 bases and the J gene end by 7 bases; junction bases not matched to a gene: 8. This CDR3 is CASSPWTGVNEQFF. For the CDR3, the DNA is TGTGCCAGCAGCCCCTGGACAGGAGTAAATGAGCAGTTCTTC.

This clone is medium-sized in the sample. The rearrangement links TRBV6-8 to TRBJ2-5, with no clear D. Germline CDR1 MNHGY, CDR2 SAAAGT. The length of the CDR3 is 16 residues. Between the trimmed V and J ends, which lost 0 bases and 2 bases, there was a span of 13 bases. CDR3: CASSYSSTPGQETQYF. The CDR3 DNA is TGTGCCAGCAGTTACTCGTCGACTCCCGGACAAGAGACCCAGTACTTC.

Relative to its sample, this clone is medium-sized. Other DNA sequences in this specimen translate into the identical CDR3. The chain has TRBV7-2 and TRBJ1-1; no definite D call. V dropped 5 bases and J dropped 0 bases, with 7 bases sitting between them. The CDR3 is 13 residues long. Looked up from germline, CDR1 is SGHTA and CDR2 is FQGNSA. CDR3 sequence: CASSDRLNTEAFF. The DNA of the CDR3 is TGTGCCAGCAGCGATAGATTGAACACTGAAGCTTTCTTT.

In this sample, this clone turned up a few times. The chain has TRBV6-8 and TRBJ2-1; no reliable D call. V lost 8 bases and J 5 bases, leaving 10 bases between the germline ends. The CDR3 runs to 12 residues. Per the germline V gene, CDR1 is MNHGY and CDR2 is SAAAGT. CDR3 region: CASPPRHNEQFF. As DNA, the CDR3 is TGTGCCAGCCCCCCCCGCCACAATGAGCAGTTCTTC.

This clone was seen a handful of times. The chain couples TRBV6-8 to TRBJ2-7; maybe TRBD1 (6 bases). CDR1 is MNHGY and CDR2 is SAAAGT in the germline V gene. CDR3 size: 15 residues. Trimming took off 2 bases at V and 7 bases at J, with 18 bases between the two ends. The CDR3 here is CASSYRRTALSEQYF. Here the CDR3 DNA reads TGTGCCAGCAGTTACAGACGGACAGCCCTAAGTGAGCAGTACTTC.

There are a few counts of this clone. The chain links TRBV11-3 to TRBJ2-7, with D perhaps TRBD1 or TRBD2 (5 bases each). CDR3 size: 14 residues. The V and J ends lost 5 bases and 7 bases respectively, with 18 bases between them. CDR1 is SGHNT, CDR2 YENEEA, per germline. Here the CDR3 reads CASSPDSFKGEQYF. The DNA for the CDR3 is TGTGCCAGCAGCCCGGACTCTTTCAAGGGGGAGCAGTACTTC.

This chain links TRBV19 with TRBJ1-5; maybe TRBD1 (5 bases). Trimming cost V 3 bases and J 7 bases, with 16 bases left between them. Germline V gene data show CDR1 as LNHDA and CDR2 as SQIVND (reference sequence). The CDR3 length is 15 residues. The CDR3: CASSIEGREGQPQHF. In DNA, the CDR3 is TGTGCCAGTAGTATCGAGGGCAGGGAAGGCCAGCCCCAGCATTTT.

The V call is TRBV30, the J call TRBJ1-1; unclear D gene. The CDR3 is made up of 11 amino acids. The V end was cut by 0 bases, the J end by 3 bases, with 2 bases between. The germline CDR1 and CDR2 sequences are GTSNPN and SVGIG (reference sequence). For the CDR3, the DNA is TGTGCCTGGAGTGTATACACTGAAGCTTTCTTT. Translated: CAWSVYTEAFF.

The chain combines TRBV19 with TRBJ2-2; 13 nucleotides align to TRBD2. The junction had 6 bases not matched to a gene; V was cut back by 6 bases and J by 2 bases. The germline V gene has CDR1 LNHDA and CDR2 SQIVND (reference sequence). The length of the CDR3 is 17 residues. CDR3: CASSTGLAGPNTGELFF. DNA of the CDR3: TGTGCCAGTAGCACGGGACTAGCGGGACCTAACACCGGGGAGCTGTTTTTT.

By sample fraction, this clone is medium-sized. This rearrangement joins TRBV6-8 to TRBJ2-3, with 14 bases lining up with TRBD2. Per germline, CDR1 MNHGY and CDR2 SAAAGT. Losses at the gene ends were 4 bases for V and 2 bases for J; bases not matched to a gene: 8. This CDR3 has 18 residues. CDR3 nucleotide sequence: TGTGCCAGCAGTTCCCTCAGACTAGCGGGGGGGGTCACAGATACGCAGTATTTT. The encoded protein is CASSSLRLAGGVTDTQYF.

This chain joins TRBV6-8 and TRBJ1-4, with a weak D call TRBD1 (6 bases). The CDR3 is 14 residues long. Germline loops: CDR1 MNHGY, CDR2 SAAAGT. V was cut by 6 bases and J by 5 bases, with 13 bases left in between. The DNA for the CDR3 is TGTGCCAGCAGCGACGGGGGGCTAAATGAAAAACTGTTTTTT. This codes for CASSDGGLNEKLFF.

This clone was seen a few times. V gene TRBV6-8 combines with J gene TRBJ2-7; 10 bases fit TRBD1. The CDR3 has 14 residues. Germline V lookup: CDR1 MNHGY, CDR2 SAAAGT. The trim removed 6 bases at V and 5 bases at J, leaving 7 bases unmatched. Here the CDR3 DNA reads TGTGCCAGCAGGAAGACAGGGGGCTTCAACGAGCAGTACTTC. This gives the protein CASRKTGGFNEQYF.

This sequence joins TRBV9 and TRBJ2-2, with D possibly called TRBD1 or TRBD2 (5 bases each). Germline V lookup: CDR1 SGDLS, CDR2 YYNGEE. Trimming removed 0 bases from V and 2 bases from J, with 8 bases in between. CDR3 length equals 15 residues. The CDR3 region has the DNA TGTGCCAGCAGCGTAGGTGGGGGAAACACCGGGGAGCTGTTTTTT. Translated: CASSVGGGNTGELFF.

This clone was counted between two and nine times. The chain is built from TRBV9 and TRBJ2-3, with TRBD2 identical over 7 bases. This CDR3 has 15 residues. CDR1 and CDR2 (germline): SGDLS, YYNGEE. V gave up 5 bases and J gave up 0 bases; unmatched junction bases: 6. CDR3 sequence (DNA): TGTGCCAGCAGTTTAGCGGGTTATAGCACAGATACGCAGTATTTT. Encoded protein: CASSLAGYSTDTQYF.

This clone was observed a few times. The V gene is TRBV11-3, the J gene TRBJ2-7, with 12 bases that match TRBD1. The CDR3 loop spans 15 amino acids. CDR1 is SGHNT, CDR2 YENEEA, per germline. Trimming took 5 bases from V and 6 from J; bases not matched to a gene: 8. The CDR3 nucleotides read TGTGCCAGCAGCCCCCAGGGACAGGGGGCGGGCGAGCAGTACTTC. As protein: CASSPQGQGAGEQYF.

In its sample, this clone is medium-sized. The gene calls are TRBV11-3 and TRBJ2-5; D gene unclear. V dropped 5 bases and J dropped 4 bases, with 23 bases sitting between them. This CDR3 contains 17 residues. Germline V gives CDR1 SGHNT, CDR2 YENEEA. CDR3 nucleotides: TGTGCCAGCAGCCCGCCCATTTTCGGCGGCCTTAGAGAGACCCAGTACTTC. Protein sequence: CASSPPIFGGLRETQYF.

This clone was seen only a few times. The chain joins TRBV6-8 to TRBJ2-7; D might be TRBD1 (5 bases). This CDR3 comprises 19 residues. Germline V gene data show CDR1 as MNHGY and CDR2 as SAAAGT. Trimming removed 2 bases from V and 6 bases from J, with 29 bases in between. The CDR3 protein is CASSYDSPFANLGVREQYF. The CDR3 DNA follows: TGTGCCAGCAGTTACGACAGCCCTTTCGCCAATTTAGGTGTACGCGAGCAGTACTTC.

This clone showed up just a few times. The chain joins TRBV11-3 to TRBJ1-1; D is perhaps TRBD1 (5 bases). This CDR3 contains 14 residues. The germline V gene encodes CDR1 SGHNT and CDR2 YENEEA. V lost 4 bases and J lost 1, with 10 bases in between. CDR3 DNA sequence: TGTGCCAGCAGCTACCTCCAGGGGAACACTGAAGCTTTCTTT. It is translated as CASSYLQGNTEAFF.